Below are 32 T cell receptor beta chains sequenced from a single sample in a study of shared clonotypes between healthy human individuals. Repertoires were generated with immunoSEQ multiplex PCR, while TCRdb's copy carries only in-frame clones and drops some. The sample has more than 2,000,000 clones, around nine tenths seen once. Input material: naive CD4+ T cells sorted from blood. Subset of the sample: CD45RA+ positively selected. The source of these receptors is a man between 18 and 29 years old in good health.

The chain uses TRBV6-1 and TRBJ2-5, with D possibly called TRBD1 or TRBD2 (5 bases each). V shed 10 bases and J shed 2 bases, with 11 bases lying between them. The CDR3 runs 12 residues. Germline loops: CDR1 MNHNS, CDR2 SASEGT. CDR3 loop: CATRDVQETQYF. The CDR3 bases are TGTGCCACCAGGGACGTTCAAGAGACCCAGTACTTC.

V usage is TRBV28 and J usage is TRBJ2-3; 7 bases are a match to TRBD2. The CDR3 is made up of 15 amino acids. Germline trimming cut 3 bases from V and 2 bases from J; bases unmatched to any gene: 5. The V gene's germline CDR1 is MDHEN and CDR2 SYDVKM. DNA of the CDR3: TGTGCCAGCAGTTTTGGGCGGGGGATCACAGATACGCAGTATTTT. Protein sequence: CASSFGRGITDTQYF.

This chain links TRBV5-5 with TRBJ1-2; 12 positions match TRBD1. The CDR3 covers 15 residues. The ends lost 2 bases at V and 7 bases at J; junction bases unmatched: 6. The germline V gene encodes CDR1 SGHKS and CDR2 YYEKEE (reference sequence). CDR3 sequence (DNA): TGTGCCAGCAGCTTTTCGGGACAGGGGGCGTTTGGCTACACCTTC. Translating gives CASSFSGQGAFGYTF.

The genes are TRBV7-9 and TRBJ2-7, with D tentatively TRBD1 (6 bases). The germline V gene encodes CDR1 SEHNR and CDR2 FQNEAQ (reference sequence). The ends were cut back, 5 bases at V and 2 bases at J, with 10 bases in the middle. The CDR3 contains 13 residues. CDR3 in amino acids: CASSPGQTYEQYF. CDR3 DNA: TGTGCCAGCAGCCCCGGACAGACCTACGAGCAGTACTTC.

V usage is TRBV15 and J usage is TRBJ1-4, with TRBD1 as a possible D gene (6 bases). The CDR3 totals 12 residues. Looked up from germline, CDR1 is LNHNV and CDR2 is YYDKDF (reference sequence). V was cut by 8 bases and J by 7 bases, with 11 bases left in between. CDR3 sequence (DNA): TGTGCCACCCGATTAGGGGGTGAAAAACTGTTTTTT. This translates into CATRLGGEKLFF.

CDR3 in amino acids: CASSLGQGVIETQYF. The CDR3 DNA sequence: TGCGCCAGCAGCTTGGGGCAGGGGGTCATAGAGACCCAGTACTTC. V gene TRBV5-1 combines with J gene TRBJ2-5; 7 bases are a match to TRBD1. CDR3 length equals 15 residues. Germline trimming cut 0 bases from V and 4 bases from J; bases unmatched to any gene: 6. Germline values: CDR1 SGHRS, CDR2 YFSETQ.

V gene TRBV4-1 combines with J gene TRBJ2-1; 14 bases map to TRBD2. Germline values: CDR1 MGHRA, CDR2 YSYEKL. The CDR3 consists of 17 residues. Trimming at V came to 3 bases and at J to 9 bases, leaving 10 bases not matched to a gene. The CDR3 DNA follows: TGCGCCAGCAGCCACGCCCGCTCCGGGACTAGCGGGAGTGAGCAGTTCTTC. As protein: CASSHARSGTSGSEQFF.

A remark on this clone: The sample has other DNA sequences that encode this CDR3 too. The V call is TRBV5-1, the J call TRBJ1-2, with a weak D call TRBD1 (5 bases). The CDR3 is 14 amino acids. The germline gives CDR1 SGHRS, CDR2 YFSETQ. V was pared by 4 bases and J by 3 bases, with 13 bases between. The CDR3 DNA sequence: TGCGCCAGCAGCCCCGAGGGGAGGGACTATGGCTACACCTTC. Its protein product is CASSPEGRDYGYTF.

The V and J genes are TRBV10-3 and TRBJ1-5; a weak D match, TRBD1 (5 bases). Trimming cost V 2 bases and J 1 base, with 9 bases left between them. Germline-derived CDR1 and CDR2 are ENHRY and SYGVKD. The CDR3 is 15 amino acids. The CDR3 is CAISEGGTSNQPQHF. DNA of the CDR3: TGTGCCATCAGTGAGGGGGGGACCAGCAATCAGCCCCAGCATTTT.

The V call is TRBV30, the J call TRBJ2-7; 9 nucleotides line up with TRBD2. Germline V CDR1 and CDR2: GTSNPN, SVGIG (reference sequence). Trimming took 4 bases from V and 2 from J; bases not matched to a gene: 3. CDR3 size: 13 residues. CDR3 in DNA: TGTGCCTGGACTAGCGGGGTTCCCTACGAGCAGTACTTC. This gives the protein CAWTSGVPYEQYF.

The CDR3 bases are TGTGCCAGCAGCTTAAGCAGGGGCGTGGGGTACGAGCAGTACTTC. Amino acid sequence: CASSLSRGVGYEQYF. The chain employs TRBV7-8 and TRBJ2-7, with a possible D match to TRBD1 (6 bases). The CDR3 contains 15 residues. Per the germline V gene, CDR1 is SGHVS and CDR2 is FQNEAQ. The V end was cut by 2 bases, the J end by 4 bases, with 15 bases between.

This rearrangement joins TRBV5-5 to TRBJ2-2, with 8 bases fitting TRBD1. The J segment lost 6 bases and the V segment lost 4 bases, leaving 11 bases of the junction unmatched. The CDR3 is 16 residues long. From germline, CDR1 is SGHKS and CDR2 YYEKEE (reference sequence). CDR3 nucleotides: TGTGCCAGCAGCCCCCGGACAGGGCTGTTCTCCGGGGAGCTGTTTTTT. Amino acid sequence: CASSPRTGLFSGELFF.

This sequence joins TRBV5-1 and TRBJ2-5; D ambiguous. The CDR3 is made up of 14 amino acids. CDR1 is SGHRS, CDR2 YFSETQ, per germline. With 3 bases removed from V and 5 bases from J, the gap between germline ends came to 14 bases. CDR3 in DNA: TGCGCCAGCAGCTCCTCCCCAGGACCCGAGACCCAGTACTTC. Amino acid sequence: CASSSSPGPETQYF.

J is TRBJ1-5 and V is TRBV28, with 7 bases aligning to TRBD1. Germline V gives CDR1 MDHEN, CDR2 SYDVKM. V trimming: 7 bases; J trimming: 0 bases; junction bases outside the gene matches: 6. The CDR3 is 15 amino acids. Here the CDR3 reads CASTRDRSSNQPQHF. The CDR3 coding sequence is TGTGCCAGCACGCGGGACAGATCTAGCAATCAGCCCCAGCATTTT. The whole variable domain, remainder taken from reference TRBV28 and TRBJ1-5, is DVKVTQSSRYLVKRTGEKVFLECVQDMDHENMFWYRQDPGLGLRLIYFSYDVKMKEKGDIPEGYSVSREKKERFSLILESASTNQTSMYLCASTRDRSSNQPQHFGDGTRLSIL.

This clone was detected once. The chain links TRBV11-2 to TRBJ1-5; TRBD1 matches 9 bases. J was trimmed by 6 bases and V by 2 bases; bases with no gene match: 5. Per the germline V gene, CDR1 is SGHAT and CDR2 is FQNNGV. The CDR3 has 15 amino acids. CDR3 nucleotides: TGTGCCAGCAGCTTAACAGGGGGCAACCGTCAGCCCCAGCATTTT. It codes for CASSLTGGNRQPQHF. Supplemented by reference TRBV11-2 and TRBJ1-5, the full variable domain reads EAGVAQSPRYKIIEKRQSVAFWCNPISGHATLYWYQQILGQGPKLLIQFQNNGVVDDSQLPKDRFSAERLKGVDSTLKIQPAKLEDSAVYLCASSLTGGNRQPQHFGDGTRLSIL.

The V call is TRBV7-2, the J call TRBJ2-7, with 7 bases identical to TRBD2. The CDR3 has 14 residues. Germline V gene lookup returns CDR1 SGHTA and CDR2 FQGNSA. V shed 5 bases, J shed 3 bases, and the junction held 7 bases outside the gene matches. As DNA, the CDR3 is TGTGCCAGCAGCCCCGCGGAGCGGGACTACGAGCAGTACTTC. Translated, it gives CASSPAERDYEQYF.

This clone was seen more than once but under ten times. The chain's CDR3 is CASSEMVQPQHF. The DNA of the CDR3 is TGCGCCAGCAGTGAGATGGTTCAGCCCCAGCATTTT. The chain combines TRBV10-2 with TRBJ1-5; D is unresolved. V dropped 2 bases and J dropped 6 bases, with 5 bases sitting between them. Germline V CDR1 and CDR2: WSHSY, SAAADI. CDR3 length: 12 residues.

The chain employs TRBV18 and TRBJ1-4; TRBD1 agrees at 7 bases. CDR1 is KGHSH, CDR2 LQKENI, per germline. Trimming removed 4 bases from V and 0 bases from J; junction bases left unmatched: 14. The CDR3 runs to 19 residues. CDR3 loop: CASSQNTGDKLATNEKLFF. The CDR3 DNA reads TGTGCCAGCTCACAGAACACAGGGGACAAACTTGCAACTAATGAAAAACTGTTTTTT.

About this clone: The same CDR3 also results from other DNA sequences found in this sample. The gene calls are TRBV18 and TRBJ1-5; D gene uncertain. Trimming pared 3 bases from V and 1 base from J, leaving 4 bases between. CDR3 length: 13 amino acids. CDR1 is KGHSH and CDR2 is LQKENI in the germline V gene. For the CDR3, the DNA is TGTGCCAGCTCACCTGAGAGCAATCAGCCCCAGCATTTT. Protein: CASSPESNQPQHF.

The V gene is TRBV5-6, the J gene TRBJ1-1, with D possibly being TRBD1 (5 bases). V gave up 3 bases and J gave up 11 bases, with 23 bases separating them. The V gene's germline CDR1 is SGHDT and CDR2 YYEEEE. The CDR3 sequence is 15 residues long. CDR3 sequence reads: CASSSGRDGLAGAFF. In DNA, the CDR3 is TGTGCCAGCAGCTCTGGACGGGACGGCCTCGCTGGGGCTTTCTTT.

In this sample, this clone turned up once. No DNA is shown, since the ends of the CDR3 on it are uncertain; the CDR3 is the one TCRdb lists. The chain uses TRBV19 and TRBJ1-1; TRBD1 is the table's D call, not checked against the DNA. In germline, CDR1 is LNHDA, CDR2 SQIVND (reference sequence). A total of 15 residues make up the CDR3, ends included. CDR3: CASFGPGFGNTEAFF.

The chain is built from TRBV7-9 and TRBJ2-2, with D tentatively TRBD1 or TRBD2 (6 bases each). This CDR3 has 16 residues. CDR1 is SEHNR and CDR2 is FQNEAQ in the germline V gene (reference sequence). V dropped 5 bases and J dropped 0 bases, with 13 bases sitting between them. The CDR3 DNA follows: TGTGCCAGCAGCCTAGGAGGGACAACGAACACCGGGGAGCTGTTTTTT. It translates to CASSLGGTTNTGELFF. The full variable domain, rest sourced from reference TRBV7-9 and TRBJ2-2, is DTGVSQNPRHKITKRGQNVTFRCDPISEHNRLYWYRQTLGQGPEFLTYFQNEAQLEKSRLLSDRFSAERPKGSFSTLEIQRTEQGDSAMYLCASSLGGTTNTGELFFGEGSRLTVL.

This chain uses TRBV29-1 with TRBJ1-1; no clear D. Per germline, CDR1 SQVTM and CDR2 ANQGSEA. Trimming pared 2 bases from V and 5 bases from J, leaving 18 bases between. The CDR3 is made up of 15 amino acids. The DNA for the CDR3 is TGCAGCGTTGAAATGATTTTGGGAATAGGGACTGAAGCTTTCTTT. Translated, it gives CSVEMILGIGTEAFF.

The V gene is TRBV5-1, the J gene TRBJ1-6; 9 nucleotides agree with TRBD1. From germline, CDR1 is SGHRS and CDR2 YFSETQ. V lost 4 bases to trimming and J lost 7 bases; unmatched junction nucleotides: 9. The CDR3 runs 16 residues. This chain's CDR3 is CASSPEDRGFNSPLHF. Here the CDR3 DNA reads TGCGCCAGCAGCCCGGAGGACAGGGGCTTCAATTCACCCCTCCACTTT. The full variable domain, rest sourced from reference TRBV5-1 and TRBJ1-6, is KAGVTQTPRYLIKTRGQQVTLSCSPISGHRSVSWYQQTPGQGLQFLFEYFSETQRNKGNFPGRFSGRQFSNSRSEMNVSTLELGDSALYLCASSPEDRGFNSPLHFGNGTRLTVT.

The chain has TRBV19 and TRBJ2-1; TRBD1 agrees at 7 bases. Looked up from germline, CDR1 is LNHDA and CDR2 is SQIVND (reference sequence). J gave up 4 bases and V 4 bases, and 4 bases lay outside the gene matches. The CDR3 is 14 amino acids. The CDR3 loop reads CASSRTGQYNEQFF. For the CDR3, the DNA is TGTGCCAGTAGTAGAACGGGACAGTACAATGAGCAGTTCTTC.

The table lists this clone with a count of one. The chain recombines TRBV6-1 with TRBJ2-7, with D hard to call. CDR3 size: 15 residues. Germline V CDR1 and CDR2: MNHNS, SASEGT. V was cut by 0 bases and J by 2 bases, with 11 bases left in between. DNA of the CDR3: TGTGCCAGCAGTGAAGCCGATATAACTCCCTACGAGCAGTACTTC. It yields the protein CASSEADITPYEQYF.

This chain uses TRBV5-5 with TRBJ2-1; 11 bases are a match to TRBD2. This CDR3 is 16 amino acids long. V shed 3 bases, J shed 9 bases, and the junction held 11 bases outside the gene matches. Per the germline V gene, CDR1 is SGHKS and CDR2 is YYEKEE (reference sequence). The CDR3 region is CASSSRVAGGWGEQFF. CDR3 in DNA: TGTGCCAGCAGCTCCCGGGTAGCGGGAGGGTGGGGTGAGCAGTTCTTC.

This clone was found once. The chain carries TRBV5-1 and TRBJ1-3, with D perhaps matching TRBD1 (5 bases). Germline lookup yields CDR1 SGHRS and CDR2 YFSETQ. Between the trimmed V and J ends, which lost 4 bases and 2 bases, there was a span of 13 bases. This CDR3 region has 15 residues. The CDR3 DNA reads TGCGCCAGCAGCCCCTCCCAGGGACCTGGAAACACCATATATTTT. Residues: CASSPSQGPGNTIYF.

The chain employs TRBV11-3 and TRBJ2-3, with D possibly called TRBD1 or TRBD2 (5 bases each). The CDR3 totals 17 residues. Germline V gene data show CDR1 as SGHNT and CDR2 as YENEEA. Trimming pared 1 base from V and 0 bases from J, leaving 14 bases between. The CDR3 region has the DNA TGTGCCAGCAGCTTAGGTAACCCGGGACGGAGCACAGATACGCAGTATTTT. This sequence encodes CASSLGNPGRSTDTQYF.

CDR3 DNA: TGTGCCAGCAGTGACCGGGGACAGCTCTATGGCTACACCTTC. Translation: CASSDRGQLYGYTF. The rearrangement links TRBV6-4 to TRBJ1-2, with 7 bases aligning to TRBD1. With 2 bases clipped from V and 4 bases from J, the junction kept 4 bases outside the gene matches. This CDR3 contains 14 residues. Germline values: CDR1 MRHNA, CDR2 SNTAGT.

This sequence joins TRBV7-8 and TRBJ2-4; 9 bases fit TRBD1. The CDR3 consists of 16 residues. Germline V gene lookup returns CDR1 SGHVS and CDR2 FQNEAQ. Germline trimming cut 2 bases from V and 7 bases from J; bases unmatched to any gene: 9. The CDR3 nucleotides are TGTGCCAGCAGCTTATTCGGACAGGGGAGAGTGAACATTCAGTACTTC. Protein product: CASSLFGQGRVNIQYF. Full variable domain (rest looked up from reference TRBV7-8 and TRBJ2-4): GAGVSQSPRYKVAKRGQDVALRCDPISGHVSLFWYQQALGQGPEFLTYFQNEAQLDKSGLPSDRFFAERPEGSVSTLKIQRTQQEDSAVYLCASSLFGQGRVNIQYFGAGTRLSVL.

The J gene is TRBJ2-7, the V gene TRBV6-6; the match to TRBD1 covers 9 bases. With 5 bases clipped from V and 5 bases from J, the junction kept 7 bases outside the gene matches. The germline V gene encodes CDR1 MNHNY and CDR2 SVGAGI (reference sequence). This CDR3 region has 14 residues. CDR3 coding DNA: TGTGCCAGCAGTAGGGGACAGGGTTTTAACGAGCAGTACTTC. Translation: CASSRGQGFNEQYF.